Listed below are T cell receptor beta chains from one sample, sequenced in a study of blood T cell repertoires in COVID-19. This table comes from immunoSEQ multiplex PCR, and its TCRdb copy is limited to in-frame clones, with some not included. The table shows 150,000 to 200,000 clones, with 70% to 85% occurring only once. The sample taken for sequencing was PBMCs or T cells enriched from blood (not recorded which). The receptor set was obtained from a man between 50 and 59 years old who had recovered from COVID-19. The CDR3 runs from the conserved cysteine through the conserved F or W. A D gene is named only where the DNA matches it firmly. Expanded clones get a size class; other rows say once, few or many, or leave the size out.

D gene: .; clone size: .; J gene: TRBJ2-2; V gene: TRBV6-5; CDR3 DNA: TGTGCCAGCAAAGGGCGGGGAGCCGGGGAGCTGTTTTTT; CDR3 protein: CASKGRGAGELFF
D gene: TRBD2; clone size: .; J gene: TRBJ2-5; V gene: TRBV7-9; CDR3 DNA: TGTGCCAGCAGCCCTGGGGGGGTCAGGGTCGTGGAGACCCAGTACTTC; CDR3 protein: CASSPGGVRVVETQYF
D gene: TRBD1; clone size: .; J gene: TRBJ2-2; V gene: TRBV11-2; CDR3 DNA: TGTGCCAGCAGCTTAGATCTTTTCCGACAGGGGGCGAACACCGGGGAGCTGTTTTTT; CDR3 protein: CASSLDLFRQGANTGELFF
D gene: .; clone size: .; J gene: TRBJ2-5; V gene: TRBV5-1; CDR3 DNA: TGCGCCAGCAGCTTGGACGGCCCAGGGGCCCAGTACTTC; CDR3 protein: CASSLDGPGAQYF
D gene: TRBD2; clone size: .; J gene: TRBJ2-3; V gene: TRBV5-1; CDR3 DNA: TGCGCCAGCAGCTTGGCCGGGACTAGCGGGGTTGATACGCAGTATTTT; CDR3 protein: CASSLAGTSGVDTQYF
D gene: TRBD1; clone size: .; J gene: TRBJ2-7; V gene: TRBV6-4; CDR3 DNA: TGTGCCAGCAGTGAAAGGGCAGGGGGCTCCTACGAGCAGTACTTC; CDR3 protein: CASSERAGGSYEQYF
D gene: .; clone size: .; J gene: TRBJ1-5; V gene: TRBV27; CDR3 DNA: TGTGCCAGCGGACGAACGGGAAATCAGCCCCAGCATTTT; CDR3 protein: CASGRTGNQPQHF
D gene: TRBD1; clone size: .; J gene: TRBJ1-1; V gene: TRBV4-2; CDR3 DNA: TGTGCCAGCAGCCGCCAGGGGGAGGTGAACACTGAAGCTTTCTTT; CDR3 protein: CASSRQGEVNTEAFF
D gene: TRBD2; clone size: .; J gene: TRBJ2-7; V gene: TRBV6-5; CDR3 DNA: TGTGCCAGCAGAAGGGACGGGGGGTACTCCTACGAGCAGTACTTC; CDR3 protein: CASRRDGGYSYEQYF
D gene: .; clone size: .; J gene: TRBJ1-6; V gene: TRBV6-5; CDR3 DNA: TGTGCCAGCAGTTACAGCGAAAGCTCCTATAATTCACCCCTCCACTTT; CDR3 protein: CASSYSESSYNSPLHF
D gene: .; clone size: .; J gene: TRBJ1-2; V gene: TRBV4-1; CDR3 DNA: TGCGCCAGCAGCCAAGTTGGAGGGGAATATGGCTACACCTTC; CDR3 protein: CASSQVGGEYGYTF
D gene: .; clone size: .; J gene: TRBJ1-1; V gene: TRBV5-4; CDR3 DNA: TGTGCCAGCAGCTTGGGCAGGGTCTCTGAAACTGAAGCTTTCTTT; CDR3 protein: CASSLGRVSETEAFF
D gene: .; clone size: .; J gene: TRBJ1-3; V gene: TRBV7-9; CDR3 DNA: TGTGCCAGCAGCTCCCTAGAGACAGGAAAAGGAAACACCATATATTTT; CDR3 protein: CASSSLETGKGNTIYF
D gene: .; clone size: .; J gene: TRBJ2-7; V gene: TRBV6-5; CDR3 DNA: TGTGCCAGCAAAAAACAGGCGTCCTACGAGCAGTACTTC; CDR3 protein: CASKKQASYEQYF
D gene: TRBD1; clone size: .; J gene: TRBJ2-7; V gene: TRBV3-1/TRBV3-2; CDR3 DNA: TGTGCCAGCAGCCAGAGACAGGGTCGCAGTGAGCAGTACTTC; CDR3 protein: CASSQRQGRSEQYF
D gene: .; clone size: .; J gene: TRBJ1-1; V gene: TRBV29-1; CDR3 DNA: TGCAGCGTCTACAGGGAATTGAACACTGAAGCTTTCTTT; CDR3 protein: CSVYRELNTEAFF
D gene: TRBD2; clone size: .; J gene: TRBJ2-3; V gene: TRBV3-1/TRBV3-2; CDR3 DNA: TGTGCCAGCAGCCAACCTTACCGACCATTACTAGCGGGGGTTAGCACAGATACGCAGTATTTT; CDR3 protein: CASSQPYRPLLAGVSTDTQYF
D gene: TRBD2; clone size: .; J gene: TRBJ2-1; V gene: TRBV19; CDR3 DNA: TGTGCCAGTAGTCCCCGGGACTACCCAAGGCTGTTCTTC; CDR3 protein: CASSPRDYPRLFF
D gene: TRBD1; clone size: .; J gene: TRBJ1-2; V gene: TRBV18; CDR3 DNA: TGTGCCAGCTCGGGGGACAGTCAATATGGCTACACCTTC; CDR3 protein: CASSGDSQYGYTF
D gene: .; clone size: .; J gene: TRBJ2-2; V gene: TRBV9; CDR3 DNA: TGTGCCAGCAGCGTACAGGTTTCCGGGGAGCTGTTTTTT; CDR3 protein: CASSVQVSGELFF
D gene: .; clone size: .; J gene: TRBJ2-2; V gene: TRBV14; CDR3 DNA: TGTGCCAGCAGCCGGCTGGACACCGGGGAGCTGTTTTTT; CDR3 protein: CASSRLDTGELFF
D gene: TRBD1; clone size: few; J gene: TRBJ2-2; V gene: TRBV24-1; CDR3 DNA: TGTGCCACCAGTGATTTGACAGGGGGTGCCGGGGAGCTGTTTTTT; CDR3 protein: CATSDLTGGAGELFF
D gene: TRBD1; clone size: .; J gene: TRBJ1-5; V gene: TRBV14; CDR3 DNA: TGTGCCAGCAGCCCGACAGGGGGATCCAATCAGCCCCAGCATTTT; CDR3 protein: CASSPTGGSNQPQHF
D gene: TRBD2; clone size: .; J gene: TRBJ2-1; V gene: TRBV7-2; CDR3 DNA: TGTGCCAGCAGACTACTAGCGGGGGTGGAGCAGTTCTTC; CDR3 protein: CASRLLAGVEQFF
D gene: .; clone size: .; J gene: TRBJ2-1; V gene: TRBV11-2; CDR3 DNA: TGTGCCAGCAGCTTAGATCGGGTTGTGAACAATGAGCAGTTCTTC; CDR3 protein: CASSLDRVVNNEQFF
D gene: TRBD2; clone size: .; J gene: TRBJ2-5; V gene: TRBV4-1; CDR3 DNA: TGCGCCAGCAGCCAAGATGGGAGCGGGGGGATACAAGAGACCCAGTACTTC; CDR3 protein: CASSQDGSGGIQETQYF
D gene: .; clone size: .; J gene: TRBJ2-1; V gene: TRBV11-3; CDR3 DNA: TGTGCCAGCAGCTTATCCCCCAGGGGCAATGAGCAGTTCTTC; CDR3 protein: CASSLSPRGNEQFF
D gene: TRBD1; clone size: few; J gene: TRBJ2-7; V gene: TRBV7-9; CDR3 DNA: TGTGCCAGCAGCCCAACGGGACAGGGCTATCGCGAGCAGTACTTC; CDR3 protein: CASSPTGQGYREQYF
D gene: .; clone size: .; J gene: TRBJ1-2; V gene: TRBV18; CDR3 DNA: TGTGCCAGCTCACCATCGGGAGATCATGGCTACACCTTC; CDR3 protein: CASSPSGDHGYTF
D gene: TRBD1; clone size: .; J gene: TRBJ2-7; V gene: TRBV27; CDR3 DNA: TGTGCCAGCAGTCTAACAAATCCGGGACAGGGTTCCTACGAGCAGTACTTC; CDR3 protein: CASSLTNPGQGSYEQYF
D gene: TRBD1; clone size: many; J gene: TRBJ2-7; V gene: TRBV5-1; CDR3 DNA: TGCGCCAGCAGCTTGGATGGGGCGCAGGGGGCAGGAGCCTACGAGCAGTACTTC; CDR3 protein: CASSLDGAQGAGAYEQYF